Shown below are 22 T cell receptor beta chains from a single sample sequenced in a study of cytomegalovirus exposure and HLA in healthy donors. 60 Vbeta and 13 Jbeta primers were used in PCR. The method was immunoSEQ multiplex PCR; TCRdb's version includes in-frame clones alone and lacks a portion of them. The table lists around 140,000 clones, about two thirds of them singletons. Sequencing was done on a sample of PBMCs. All receptors come from a woman aged 35 to 49 in good health and CMV-seronegative.

This clone was seen a handful of times. This sequence joins TRBV2 and TRBJ2-2; D might be TRBD2 (5 bases). The germline CDR1 and CDR2 sequences are SNHLY and FYNNEI. The V and J ends lost 1 base and 6 bases respectively, with 12 bases between them. The CDR3 length is 15 residues. The CDR3 DNA reads as TGTGCCAGCAGTGAAGTTCGGACTGGCCCCGGGGAGCTGTTTTTT. Translating gives CASSEVRTGPGELFF.

The genes are TRBV7-2 and TRBJ2-1; possibly TRBD2 for D (6 bases). CDR3 length: 16 residues. V was trimmed by 3 bases and J by 7 bases, leaving 19 bases between them. Germline CDR1 reads SGHTA; CDR2 reads FQGNSA. CDR3 loop: CASSFAGGGARNEQFF. The CDR3 DNA sequence: TGTGCCAGCAGCTTTGCCGGAGGCGGGGCCCGGAATGAGCAGTTCTTC.

The chain has TRBV28 and TRBJ1-2, with D perhaps TRBD1 (6 bases). The germline V and J ends were trimmed by 11 bases and 4 bases, with 20 bases remaining between them. The CDR3 has 14 residues. Looked up from germline, CDR1 is MDHEN and CDR2 is SYDVKM. In nucleotides, the CDR3 is TGTGCCCACCAGCAAGGGGGTATACTCTATGGCTACACCTTC. As protein: CAHQQGGILYGYTF.

The CDR3 region is CASSGGVYEQYF. CDR3 in DNA: TGTGCCAGCAGTGGGGGGGTCTACGAGCAGTACTTC. V usage is TRBV28 and J usage is TRBJ2-7; 7 bases fit TRBD2. V trimming: 5 bases; J trimming: 3 bases; junction bases outside the gene matches: 1. Germline V gene sequence: CDR1 MDHEN, CDR2 SYDVKM. The CDR3 extends over 12 amino acids.

This clone was detected only once. The rearrangement joins TRBV11-2 to TRBJ1-1; the D is unclear. The CDR3 sequence is 13 residues long. With 5 bases removed from V and 5 bases from J, the gap between germline ends came to 12 bases. CDR1 and CDR2 from the germline V gene are SGHAT and FQNNGV. This chain's CDR3 is CASSRIQQTEAFF. CDR3 nucleotides: TGTGCCAGCAGCCGTATACAGCAGACTGAAGCTTTCTTT. Based on the CDR3 plus reference TRBV11-2 and TRBJ1-1, the full variable domain is EAGVAQSPRYKIIEKRQSVAFWCNPISGHATLYWYQQILGQGPKLLIQFQNNGVVDDSQLPKDRFSAERLKGVDSTLKIQPAKLEDSAVYLCASSRIQQTEAFFGQGTRLTVV.

This rearrangement joins TRBV9 to TRBJ2-5; TRBD1 agrees at 9 bases. The ends lost 4 bases at V and 5 bases at J; junction bases unmatched: 12. The V gene's germline CDR1 is SGDLS and CDR2 YYNGEE. The CDR3 covers 16 residues. This CDR3 is CASSPNTGQGGETQYF. The CDR3 DNA sequence: TGTGCCAGCAGCCCTAACACGGGACAGGGTGGGGAGACCCAGTACTTC.

V usage is TRBV4-1 and J usage is TRBJ1-5, with a tentative D call TRBD1 (6 bases). Trimming took off 0 bases at V and 5 bases at J, with 11 bases between the two ends. This CDR3 spans 15 amino acids. The germline V gene has CDR1 MGHRA and CDR2 YSYEKL. The CDR3 protein is CASSQEGARDQPQHF. DNA of the CDR3: TGCGCCAGCAGCCAAGAGGGGGCTCGGGATCAGCCCCAGCATTTT.

The count of this clone is one. The chain employs TRBV7-8 and TRBJ1-1; tentatively, D is TRBD1 (6 bases). CDR1 is SGHVS, CDR2 FQNEAQ, per germline. The CDR3 extends over 13 amino acids. V dropped 2 bases and J dropped 6 bases, with 10 bases sitting between them. This CDR3 is CASSLSGVAEAFF. CDR3 DNA sequence: TGTGCCAGCAGCTTATCAGGGGTGGCTGAAGCTTTCTTT.

CDR3 bases: TGTGCCAGCAGCTTGGGGGACAGGCCGGGGGCCCAGCCCCAGCATTTT. Its translation is CASSLGDRPGAQPQHF. The V and J genes are TRBV5-5 and TRBJ1-5; 8 bases agree with TRBD1. With 0 bases clipped from V and 7 bases from J, the junction kept 9 bases outside the gene matches. The CDR3 spans 16 residues. CDR1 SGHKS and CDR2 YYEKEE come from the germline V gene (reference sequence).

This chain joins TRBV7-8 and TRBJ2-5, with D hard to call. This CDR3 comprises 13 residues. The germline CDR1 and CDR2 sequences are SGHVS and FQNEAQ. Trimming removed 5 bases from V and 5 bases from J, with 12 bases in between. The CDR3 sequence is CASSPYYGETQYF. The CDR3 region has the DNA TGTGCCAGCAGCCCCTACTATGGGGAGACCCAGTACTTC. Based on the CDR3 plus reference TRBV7-8 and TRBJ2-5, the full variable domain is GAGVSQSPRYKVAKRGQDVALRCDPISGHVSLFWYQQALGQGPEFLTYFQNEAQLDKSGLPSDRFFAERPEGSVSTLKIQRTQQEDSAVYLCASSPYYGETQYFGPGTRLLVL.

The genes are TRBV10-3 and TRBJ1-5; 8 bases match TRBD1. This CDR3 is built from 15 residues. Germline loops: CDR1 ENHRY, CDR2 SYGVKD. The V segment lost 2 bases and the J segment 9 bases; nucleotides outside the gene matches: 9. The CDR3 loop reads CAISETGQGARPQHF. CDR3 sequence (DNA): TGTGCCATCAGTGAGACCGGACAGGGAGCCCGGCCCCAGCATTTT.

The chain uses TRBV14 and TRBJ2-1, with 14 bases aligning to TRBD2. J lost 6 bases, V lost 1 base, and 5 bases had no gene match. This CDR3 is built from 17 residues. Looked up from germline, CDR1 is SGHDN and CDR2 is FVKESK. The CDR3 DNA follows: TGTGCCAGCAGCCAAGCTCGACTAGCGGGGGGGCCCAATGAGCAGTTCTTC. It translates to CASSQARLAGGPNEQFF.

J is TRBJ2-3 and V is TRBV4-2; the D is unclear. The germline V and J ends were trimmed by 2 bases and 4 bases, with 10 bases remaining between them. Germline values: CDR1 LGHNA, CDR2 YNFKEQ. The CDR3 covers 14 residues. The CDR3: CASSQSDGSDTQYF. CDR3 DNA sequence: TGTGCCAGCAGCCAAAGCGACGGTTCAGATACGCAGTATTTT.

This clone has just a few counts. This chain uses TRBV5-6 with TRBJ2-2; D gene unclear. Germline V gene lookup returns CDR1 SGHDT and CDR2 YYEEEE. Trimming took 2 bases from V and 1 from J, leaving 6 bases between them. CDR3 length equals 14 residues. CDR3 sequence reads: CASSLRQNTGELFF. DNA of the CDR3: TGTGCCAGCAGCTTAAGACAGAACACCGGGGAGCTGTTTTTT. Variable domain in full (rest from reference TRBV5-6 and TRBJ2-2): DAGVTQSPTHLIKTRGQQVTLRCSPKSGHDTVSWYQQALGQGPQFIFQYYEEEERQRGNFPDRFSGHQFPNYSSELNVNALLLGDSALYLCASSLRQNTGELFFGEGSRLTVL.

This clone was seen only a few times. The chain carries TRBV9 and TRBJ2-1; no clear D. Germline-derived CDR1 and CDR2 are SGDLS and YYNGEE. This CDR3 is built from 14 residues. V lost 0 bases and J 0 bases, leaving 4 bases between the germline ends. Here the CDR3 DNA reads TGTGCCAGCAGCGTAGATAGCTCCTACAATGAGCAGTTCTTC. Translation: CASSVDSSYNEQFF.

The chain recombines TRBV19 with TRBJ1-6; D possibly corresponds to TRBD1 (6 bases). This CDR3 is built from 13 residues. Trimming left V 7 bases short and J 7 bases short, with 11 bases between. Germline V gene lookup returns CDR1 LNHDA and CDR2 SQIVND (reference sequence). The CDR3 reads CASNPRGNSPLHF. The CDR3 DNA sequence: TGTGCCAGTAACCCGAGGGGGAATTCACCCCTCCACTTT.

This chain connects TRBV2 to TRBJ2-7; 7 bases are shared with TRBD1. Trimming cost V 6 bases and J 0 bases; bases outside gene matches: 5. Germline V gene lookup returns CDR1 SNHLY and CDR2 FYNNEI. The CDR3 loop spans 14 amino acids. CDR3 DNA sequence: TGTGCCAGCAGCTTAGGGGGCAGCTCCTACGAGCAGTACTTC. Amino acids: CASSLGGSSYEQYF.

This clone showed up just a few times. The J gene is TRBJ1-1, the V gene TRBV18, with D maybe TRBD1 (6 bases). V shed 2 bases and J shed 6 bases, with 16 bases lying between them. The CDR3 sequence is 15 residues long. The germline V gene encodes CDR1 KGHSH and CDR2 LQKENI. This chain's CDR3 is CASSPGGGWAPEAFF. The CDR3 bases are TGTGCCAGCTCACCAGGGGGCGGTTGGGCTCCTGAAGCTTTCTTT. Using reference TRBV18 and TRBJ1-1 for the parts outside the CDR3, the full variable domain is NAGVMQNPRHLVRRRGQEARLRCSPMKGHSHVYWYRQLPEEGLKFMVYLQKENIIDESGMPKERFSAEFPKEGPSILRIQQVVRGDSAAYFCASSPGGGWAPEAFFGQGTRLTVV.

The table lists this clone with a few counts. This chain links TRBV5-1 with TRBJ2-1, with 16 bases aligning to TRBD2. J was trimmed by 9 bases and V by 3 bases; bases with no gene match: 6. In germline, CDR1 is SGHRS, CDR2 YFSETQ. The CDR3 is 16 residues long. DNA of the CDR3: TGCGCCAGCAGCTCGGGACTAGCGGGGGGGCGGGGTGAGCAGTTCTTC. Its translation: CASSSGLAGGRGEQFF.

Only a few counts were recorded for this clone. This chain uses TRBV28 with TRBJ1-5; a possible D gene is TRBD1 (6 bases). V dropped 8 bases and J dropped 5 bases, with 13 bases sitting between them. The germline V gene has CDR1 MDHEN and CDR2 SYDVKM. The CDR3 runs to 13 residues. The CDR3 sequence: CASGQLQDQPQHF. The CDR3 DNA is TGTGCCAGCGGACAGTTACAGGATCAGCCCCAGCATTTT.

This clone was seen only a few times. V gene TRBV27 combines with J gene TRBJ1-5, with 10 bases aligning to TRBD1. Per the germline V gene, CDR1 is MNHEY and CDR2 is SMNVEV (reference sequence). The CDR3 totals 16 residues. V lost 4 bases, J lost 6 bases, and 9 bases stayed unmatched. CDR3 residues: CASSSRDRGDGQPQHF. The CDR3, as DNA: TGTGCCAGCAGTTCCCGGGACAGGGGAGACGGTCAGCCCCAGCATTTT.

The CDR3 loop is CASSRSGTGDYEQYF. The CDR3 bases are TGCGCCAGCAGCCGTTCCGGGACAGGGGACTACGAGCAGTACTTC. The rearrangement uses TRBV4-1 and TRBJ2-7; 10 bases are shared with TRBD1. The CDR3 length is 15 residues. Trimming took 4 bases from V and 3 from J; bases not matched to a gene: 6. The germline gives CDR1 MGHRA, CDR2 YSYEKL.